Here is one TCR beta chain with its context. This sample was taken from a study of Ad26.COV2.S vaccination and SARS-CoV-2 variants. TCRdb keeps only in-frame clones here, not all; method: immunoSEQ multiplex PCR. The profile shows about 400,000 clones, around nine tenths of them singletons. Trimming took off 1 base at V and 4 bases at J, with 9 bases between the two ends. This CDR3 is 14 amino acids long. In germline, CDR1 is LGHDT, CDR2 YNNKEL (reference sequence). The treatment: some 20 received Ad26.COV2.S at low or high dose, single or two shots; about 5 received placebo; per-sample allocation not given. Each sample was drawn 63 days after the first injection (of vaccine or placebo). Ad26 vector vaccine expressed Wuhan-strain SARS-CoV-2 spike.

The source was peripheral blood, collected in a trial of Ad26.COV2.S vaccine versus placebo. The TCR was taken from a person between 18 and 60 years old who received the Ad26.COV2.S COVID-19 vaccine or a placebo. The chain couples TRBV3-1 (or the pseudogene TRBV3-2) to TRBJ2-3; tentatively, D is TRBD1 or TRBD2 (7 bases each). CDR3 residues: CASSQAGGADTQYF. CDR3 sequence (DNA): TGTGCCAGCAGCCAAGCAGGGGGGGCAGATACGCAGTATTTT.